This T cell receptor beta chain derives from a study of T cells in Graves' hyperthyroidism and ophthalmopathy. Findings and caveats of the study: Most clonotypes expanded in the thyroid (above 0.001) were also present in blood.

Those with hyperthyroidism were 18 to 65 years old, newly diagnosed, and ill for under 2 months. TCR beta CDR3 regions were amplified from RNA. The study used the HTBI primer set for a first-round RT-PCR of the TCR CDR3. TCRdb processed the multiplex PCR reads anew with MiXCR; each CDR3 protein has one entry. The sample lists under 400,000 distinct CDR3 sequences, less than 15% occurring once. This clonotype was detected ten times or more. What it binds is unknown. Sequencing was done on a sample of blood. This TCR was sampled from a woman aged 18-30 years with Graves' hyperthyroidism.

This CDR3 reads CASSPGQGINEQFF. As DNA, the CDR3 is TGTGCCAGCAGCCCGGGACAGGGGATCAATGAGCAGTTCTTC. The chain uses TRBV13 and TRBJ2-1; 10 bases map to TRBD1. The CDR3 covers 14 residues. Germline CDR1 is PRHDT and CDR2 is FYEKMQ (reference sequence). Germline trimming cut 5 bases from V and 6 bases from J; bases unmatched to any gene: 4.